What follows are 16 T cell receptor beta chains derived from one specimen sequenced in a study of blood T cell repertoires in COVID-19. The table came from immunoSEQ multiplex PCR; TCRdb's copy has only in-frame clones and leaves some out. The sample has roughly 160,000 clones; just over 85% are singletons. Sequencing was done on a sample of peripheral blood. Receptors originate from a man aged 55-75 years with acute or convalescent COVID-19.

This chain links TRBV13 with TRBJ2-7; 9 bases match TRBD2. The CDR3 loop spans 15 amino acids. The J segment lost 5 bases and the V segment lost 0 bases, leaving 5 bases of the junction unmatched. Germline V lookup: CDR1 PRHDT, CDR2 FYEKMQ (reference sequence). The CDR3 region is CASSLGREGLNEQYF. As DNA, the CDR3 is TGTGCCAGCAGCTTAGGGCGGGAGGGCCTGAACGAGCAGTACTTC.

The CDR3, as DNA: TGTGCCAGCAAACGGACAGGAATTTTCAATCAGCCCCAGCATTTT. Its translation is CASKRTGIFNQPQHF. The V and J genes are TRBV2 and TRBJ1-5; the match to TRBD1 covers 7 bases. The CDR3 is made up of 15 amino acids. The J segment lost 3 bases and the V segment lost 7 bases, leaving 9 bases of the junction unmatched. CDR1 is SNHLY and CDR2 is FYNNEI in the germline V gene.

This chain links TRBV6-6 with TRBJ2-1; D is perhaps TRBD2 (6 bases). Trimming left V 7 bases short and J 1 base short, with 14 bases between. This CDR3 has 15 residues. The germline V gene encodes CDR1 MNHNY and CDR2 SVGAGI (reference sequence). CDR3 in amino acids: CASNPQAGSYNEQFF. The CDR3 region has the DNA TGTGCCAGCAACCCTCAAGCGGGTTCCTACAATGAGCAGTTCTTC.

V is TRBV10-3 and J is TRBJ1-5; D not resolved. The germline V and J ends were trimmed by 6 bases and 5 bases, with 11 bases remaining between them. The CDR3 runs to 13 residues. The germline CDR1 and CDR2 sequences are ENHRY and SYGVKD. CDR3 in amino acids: CAIRIREDQPQHF. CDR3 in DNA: TGTGCCATCAGAATAAGGGAGGATCAGCCCCAGCATTTT.

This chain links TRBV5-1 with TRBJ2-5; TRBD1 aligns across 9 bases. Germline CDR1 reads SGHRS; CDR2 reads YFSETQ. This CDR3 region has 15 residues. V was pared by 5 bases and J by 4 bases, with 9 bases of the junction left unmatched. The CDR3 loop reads CASRPTGQGLETQYF. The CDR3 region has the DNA TGCGCCAGCAGACCCACGGGACAGGGACTAGAGACCCAGTACTTC.

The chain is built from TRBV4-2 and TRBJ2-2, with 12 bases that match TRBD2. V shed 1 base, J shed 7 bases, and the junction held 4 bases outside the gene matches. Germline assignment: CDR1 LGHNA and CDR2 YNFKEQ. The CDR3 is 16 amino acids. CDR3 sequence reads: CASSQALAGGFGELFF. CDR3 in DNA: TGTGCCAGCAGCCAAGCTCTAGCGGGAGGGTTCGGGGAGCTGTTTTTT.

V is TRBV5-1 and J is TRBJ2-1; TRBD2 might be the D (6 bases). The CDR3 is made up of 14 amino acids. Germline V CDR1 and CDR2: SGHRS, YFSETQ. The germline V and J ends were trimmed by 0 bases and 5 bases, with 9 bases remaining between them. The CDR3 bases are TGCGCCAGCAGCTTGGATGCGGGGAACAATGAGCAGTTCTTC. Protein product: CASSLDAGNNEQFF.

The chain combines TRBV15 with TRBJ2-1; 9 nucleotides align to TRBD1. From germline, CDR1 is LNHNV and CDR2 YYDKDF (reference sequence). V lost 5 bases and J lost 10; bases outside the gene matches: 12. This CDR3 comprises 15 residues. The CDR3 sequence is CATSARDRDRHEQFF. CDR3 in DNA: TGTGCCACCAGCGCACGGGACAGGGACCGCCACGAGCAGTTCTTC.

The CDR3 region is CSVTQGAIGYTF. For the CDR3, the DNA is TGCAGCGTAACACAGGGGGCGATTGGCTACACCTTC. The chain combines TRBV29-1 with TRBJ1-2; TRBD1 agrees at 9 bases. Germline CDR1 reads SQVTM; CDR2 reads ANQGSEA. This CDR3 is built from 12 residues. The junction had 6 bases not matched to a gene; V was cut back by 6 bases and J by 7 bases. Full variable domain (remainder filled in from reference TRBV29-1 and TRBJ1-2): SAVISQKPSRDICQRGTSLTIQCQVDSQVTMMFWYRQQPGQSLTLIATANQGSEATYESGFVIDKFPISRPNLTFSTLTVSNMSPEDSSIYLCSVTQGAIGYTFGSGTRLTVV.

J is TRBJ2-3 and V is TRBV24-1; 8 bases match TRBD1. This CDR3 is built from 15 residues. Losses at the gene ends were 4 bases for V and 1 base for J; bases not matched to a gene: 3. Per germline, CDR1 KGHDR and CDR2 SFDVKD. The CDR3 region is CATSDSTGGTDTQYF. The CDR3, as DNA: TGTGCCACCAGTGACTCGACAGGGGGCACAGATACGCAGTATTTT.

CDR3 bases: TGCGCCAGCAGCTTGGAGCGTCATCAGCCCCAGCATTTT. Protein: CASSLERHQPQHF. V and J are TRBV5-1 and TRBJ1-5; D unresolved. CDR1 is SGHRS and CDR2 is YFSETQ in the germline V gene. There are 13 residues in the CDR3. The V end was cut by 0 bases, the J end by 5 bases, with 6 bases between. The entire variable domain, with the rest obtained from reference TRBV5-1 and TRBJ1-5, is as follows: KAGVTQTPRYLIKTRGQQVTLSCSPISGHRSVSWYQQTPGQGLQFLFEYFSETQRNKGNFPGRFSGRQFSNSRSEMNVSTLELGDSALYLCASSLERHQPQHFGDGTRLSIL.

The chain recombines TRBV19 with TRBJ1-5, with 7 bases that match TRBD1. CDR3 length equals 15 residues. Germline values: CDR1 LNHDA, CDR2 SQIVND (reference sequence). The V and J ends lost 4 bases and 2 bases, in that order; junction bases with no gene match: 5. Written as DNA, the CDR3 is TGTGCCAGTAGTAAGGCAGGGGGACGCAATCAGCCCCAGCATTTT. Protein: CASSKAGGRNQPQHF.

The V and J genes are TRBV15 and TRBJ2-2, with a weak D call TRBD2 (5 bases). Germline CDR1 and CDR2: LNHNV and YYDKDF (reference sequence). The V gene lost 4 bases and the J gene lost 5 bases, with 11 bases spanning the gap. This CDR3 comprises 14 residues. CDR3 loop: CATSTPLGTGELFF. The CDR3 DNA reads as TGTGCCACCAGCACCCCACTAGGAACCGGGGAGCTGTTTTTT.

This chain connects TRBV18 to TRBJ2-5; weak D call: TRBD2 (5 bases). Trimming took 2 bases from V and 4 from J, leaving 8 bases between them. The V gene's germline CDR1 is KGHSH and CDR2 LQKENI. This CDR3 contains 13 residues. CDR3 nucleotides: TGTGCCAGCTCACCAACGGGAACAGAGACCCAGTACTTC. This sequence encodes CASSPTGTETQYF.

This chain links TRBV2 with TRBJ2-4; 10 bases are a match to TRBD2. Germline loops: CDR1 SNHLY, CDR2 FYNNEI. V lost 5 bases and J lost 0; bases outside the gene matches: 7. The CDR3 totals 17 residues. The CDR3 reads CASSSGLATLAKNIQYF. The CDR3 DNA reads TGTGCCAGCAGTTCGGGACTAGCGACCTTAGCCAAAAACATTCAGTACTTC. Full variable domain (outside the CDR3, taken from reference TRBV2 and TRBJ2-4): EPEVTQTPSHQVTQMGQEVILRCVPISNHLYFYWYRQILGQKVEFLVSFYNNEISEKSEIFDDQFSVERPDGSNFTLKIRSTKLEDSAMYFCASSSGLATLAKNIQYFGAGTRLSVL.

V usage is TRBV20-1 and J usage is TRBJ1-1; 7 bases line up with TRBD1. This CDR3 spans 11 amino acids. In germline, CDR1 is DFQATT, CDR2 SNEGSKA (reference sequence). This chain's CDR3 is CSAGAGTAPFF. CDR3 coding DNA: TGCAGCGCCGGGGCCGGGACAGCCCCTTTCTTT.